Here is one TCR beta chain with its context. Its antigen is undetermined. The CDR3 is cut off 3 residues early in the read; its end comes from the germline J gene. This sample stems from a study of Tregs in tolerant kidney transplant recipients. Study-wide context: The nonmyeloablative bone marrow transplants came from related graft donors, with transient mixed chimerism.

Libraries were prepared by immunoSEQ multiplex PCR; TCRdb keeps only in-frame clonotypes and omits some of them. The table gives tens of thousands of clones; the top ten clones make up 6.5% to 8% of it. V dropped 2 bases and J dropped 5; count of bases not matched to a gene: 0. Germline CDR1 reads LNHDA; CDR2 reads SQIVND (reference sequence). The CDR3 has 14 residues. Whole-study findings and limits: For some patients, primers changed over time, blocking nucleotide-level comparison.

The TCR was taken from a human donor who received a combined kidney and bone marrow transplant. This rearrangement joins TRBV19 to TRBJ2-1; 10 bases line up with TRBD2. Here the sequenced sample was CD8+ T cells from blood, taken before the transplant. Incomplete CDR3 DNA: TGTGCCAGTAGTATACTAGCGGGGGACAATGAG. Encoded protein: CASSILAGDNE. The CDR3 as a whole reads CASSILAGDNEQFF.